Listed below are T cell receptor beta chains from one sample, sequenced in a study of blood T cells in healthy people across ages. TCRdb re-analysed the 5' RACE reads in MiXCR, keeping a single row per CDR3 protein. The table includes about 1.5 million distinct CDR3 sequences, about 45% detected once. The sequencing sample was made of blood. These receptors all stem from a woman under 30 in good health. Each CDR3 is given with its conserved first and last residue. The D gene is left open where the match is weak. A row's size may be missing; if present it is once, few, many or a size class.

J,size,V,D,DNA,CDR3
TRBJ2-7,once,TRBV18,TRBD2,TGTGCCAGCTCACCACCACTAGCGGAACACGAGCAGTACTTC,CASSPPLAEHEQYF
TRBJ2-1,-,TRBV20-1,-,TGCAGTGCCGCTTCCGGCCCAAGCTCCTACAATGAGCAGTTCTTC,CSAASGPSSYNEQFF
TRBJ2-7,-,TRBV6-2/TRBV6-3,-,TGTGCCAGCAGTTTCGTGAATTCCTACGAGCAGTACTTC,CASSFVNSYEQYF
TRBJ2-5,few,TRBV20-1,-,TGCAGTGCTAGAGATGACCCGGCTGCGGAGCAGTACTTC,CSARDDPAAEQYF
TRBJ2-1,-,TRBV28,-,TGTGCCGGCACCTCGGGTCCGAGGGTGCAGTTCTTC,CAGTSGPRVQFF
TRBJ1-5,-,TRBV29-1,TRBD1,TGCAGCGTTGGTGACAGGGGCAATCAGCCCCAGCATTTT,CSVGDRGNQPQHF
TRBJ2-3,few,TRBV27,TRBD2,TGTGCCAGCAGTCCCCGCCAGCGGGGGGGTAGCACAGATACGCAGTATTTT,CASSPRQRGGSTDTQYF
TRBJ2-1,-,TRBV20-1,TRBD2,TGCAGTGCTTCTAGCGGGGACAATGAGCAGTTCTTC,CSASSGDNEQFF
TRBJ2-3,-,TRBV4-1,TRBD2,TGCGCCAGCAGCCTCCATGGGACTACCACAGATACGCAGTATTTT,CASSLHGTTTDTQYF
TRBJ2-1,few,TRBV21-1,-,TGTGCCAGCAGCAAAAGTCAGTTATTTCCCGGCAATGAGCAGTTCTTC,CASSKSQLFPGNEQFF
TRBJ1-5,few,TRBV30,TRBD1,TGTGCCTGCGGACAGGGCAGCAATCAGCCCCAGCATTTT,CACGQGSNQPQHF
TRBJ2-3,-,TRBV5-6,TRBD2,TGTGCCAGCAGCGGGAGGGGTGACTGGCGGGACTCAACGACAGATACGCAGTATTTT,CASSGRGDWRDSTTDTQYF
TRBJ2-2,-,TRBV6-1,TRBD1,TGTGCCAGCAGGAGACCCGACAGGGGAAGGACCGGGGAGCTGTTTTTT,CASRRPDRGRTGELFF
TRBJ1-2,few,TRBV28,-,TGTGCCAGCATCCAGGACGGAGACTATGGCTACACCTTC,CASIQDGDYGYTF
TRBJ2-3,once,TRBV15,-,TGTGCCACCAGCAGAGATCGAGACAGCACAGATACGCAGTATTTT,CATSRDRDSTDTQYF
TRBJ2-4,-,TRBV5-8,-,TGTGCCAGCAGCGGCGGGACATCTAAAAACATTCAGTACTTC,CASSGGTSKNIQYF
TRBJ2-7,few,TRBV7-7,-,TGTGCTAGCAGCCTAAGGGCAGGGATATCCTACGAGCAGTACTTC,CASSLRAGISYEQYF